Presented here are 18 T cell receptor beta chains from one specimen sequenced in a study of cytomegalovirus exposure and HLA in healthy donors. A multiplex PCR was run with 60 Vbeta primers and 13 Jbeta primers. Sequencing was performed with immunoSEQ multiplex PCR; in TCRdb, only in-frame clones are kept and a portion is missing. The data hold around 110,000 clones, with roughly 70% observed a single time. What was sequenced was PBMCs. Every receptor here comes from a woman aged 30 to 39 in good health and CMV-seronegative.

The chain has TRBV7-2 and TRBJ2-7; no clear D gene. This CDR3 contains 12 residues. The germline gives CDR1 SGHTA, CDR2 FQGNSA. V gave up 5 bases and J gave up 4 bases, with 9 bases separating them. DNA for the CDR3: TGTGCCAGCAGCCCTCGACTGTACGAGCAGTACTTC. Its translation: CASSPRLYEQYF. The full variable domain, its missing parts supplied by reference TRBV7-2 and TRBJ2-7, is GAGVSQSPSNKVTEKGKDVELRCDPISGHTALYWYRQSLGQGLEFLIYFQGNSAPDKSGLPSDRFSAERTGGSVSTLTIQRTQQEDSAVYLCASSPRLYEQYFGPGTRLTVT.

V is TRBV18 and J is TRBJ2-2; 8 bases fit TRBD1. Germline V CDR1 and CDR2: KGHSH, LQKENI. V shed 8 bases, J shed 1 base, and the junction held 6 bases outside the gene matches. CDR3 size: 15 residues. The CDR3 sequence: CASLLTGGNTGELFF. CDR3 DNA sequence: TGTGCCAGCCTCCTCACAGGGGGGAACACCGGGGAGCTGTTTTTT.

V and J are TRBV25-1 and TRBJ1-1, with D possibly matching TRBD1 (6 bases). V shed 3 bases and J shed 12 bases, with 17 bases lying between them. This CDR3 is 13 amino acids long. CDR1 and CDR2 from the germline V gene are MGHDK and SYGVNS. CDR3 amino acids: CASSDQGGPQTFF. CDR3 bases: TGTGCCAGCAGTGATCAAGGGGGACCACAAACTTTCTTT.

The CDR3 loop is CASSGDSSGNTIYF. CDR3 in DNA: TGCGCCAGCAGTGGGGACAGCTCTGGAAACACCATATATTTT. This chain joins TRBV10-1 and TRBJ1-3; 7 bases are shared with TRBD1. The CDR3 is 14 amino acids. V lost 4 bases and J lost 0; bases outside the gene matches: 0. The germline gives CDR1 WNHNN, CDR2 SYGVQD (reference sequence).

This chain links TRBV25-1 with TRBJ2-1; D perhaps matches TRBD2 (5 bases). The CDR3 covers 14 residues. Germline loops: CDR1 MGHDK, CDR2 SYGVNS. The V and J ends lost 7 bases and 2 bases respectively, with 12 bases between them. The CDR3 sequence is CASTTAETYNEQFF. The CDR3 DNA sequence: TGTGCCAGCACCACAGCGGAGACCTACAATGAGCAGTTCTTC.

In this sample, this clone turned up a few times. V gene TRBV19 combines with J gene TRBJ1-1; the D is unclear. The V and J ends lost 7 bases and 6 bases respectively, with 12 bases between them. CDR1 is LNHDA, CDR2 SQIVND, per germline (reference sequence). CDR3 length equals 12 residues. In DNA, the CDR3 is TGTGCCAGTAAGTATCCGGAGGCTGAAGCTTTCTTT. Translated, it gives CASKYPEAEAFF. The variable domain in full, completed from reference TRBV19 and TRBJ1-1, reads DGGITQSPKYLFRKEGQNVTLSCEQNLNHDAMYWYRQDPGQGLRLIYYSQIVNDFQKGDIAEGYSVSREKKESFPLTVTSAQKNPTAFYLCASKYPEAEAFFGQGTRLTVV.

CDR3 region: CAWMGQPFLNYGYTF. DNA of the CDR3: TGTGCCTGGATGGGACAGCCCTTCCTTAACTATGGCTACACCTTC. The chain has TRBV30 and TRBJ1-2, with 7 bases that match TRBD1. The junction had 9 bases not matched to a gene; V was cut back by 4 bases and J by 1 base. The germline V gene has CDR1 GTSNPN and CDR2 SVGIG (reference sequence). The CDR3 length is 15 residues.

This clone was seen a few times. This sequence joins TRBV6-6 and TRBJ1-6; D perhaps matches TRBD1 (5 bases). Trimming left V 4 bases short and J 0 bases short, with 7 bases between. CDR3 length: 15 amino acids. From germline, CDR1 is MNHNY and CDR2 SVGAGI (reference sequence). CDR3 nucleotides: TGTGCCAGCAGTTCCGACAGCTCCTATAATTCACCCCTCCACTTT. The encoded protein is CASSSDSSYNSPLHF.

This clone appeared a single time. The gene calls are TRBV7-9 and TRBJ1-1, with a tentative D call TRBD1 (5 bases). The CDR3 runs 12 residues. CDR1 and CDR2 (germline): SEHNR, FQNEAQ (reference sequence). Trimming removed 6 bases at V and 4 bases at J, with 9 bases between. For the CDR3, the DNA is TGTGCCAGCAGTCGAGACAGCACTGAAGCTTTCTTT. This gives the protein CASSRDSTEAFF.

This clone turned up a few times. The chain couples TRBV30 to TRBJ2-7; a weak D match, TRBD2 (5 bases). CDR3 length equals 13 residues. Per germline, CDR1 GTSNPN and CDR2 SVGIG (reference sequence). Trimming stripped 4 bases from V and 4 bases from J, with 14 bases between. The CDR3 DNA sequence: TGTGCCTGGACCTCGGGGAGCGTATACGAGCAGTACTTC. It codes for CAWTSGSVYEQYF.

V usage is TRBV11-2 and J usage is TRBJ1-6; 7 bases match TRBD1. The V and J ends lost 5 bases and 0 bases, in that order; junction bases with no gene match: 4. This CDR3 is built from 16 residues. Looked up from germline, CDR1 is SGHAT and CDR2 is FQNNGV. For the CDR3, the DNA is TGTGCCAGCAGCCCAGACAGGGCCTCCTATAATTCACCCCTCCACTTT. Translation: CASSPDRASYNSPLHF.

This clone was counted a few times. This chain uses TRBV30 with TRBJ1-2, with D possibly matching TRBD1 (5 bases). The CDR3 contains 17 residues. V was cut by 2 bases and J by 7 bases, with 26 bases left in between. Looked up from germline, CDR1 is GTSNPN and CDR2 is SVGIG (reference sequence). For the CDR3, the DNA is TGTGCCTGGAGTCCTAGGATCGACAGTCAGCTTTTAGGTGGCTACACCTTC. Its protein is CAWSPRIDSQLLGGYTF. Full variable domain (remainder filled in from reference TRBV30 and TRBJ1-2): SQTIHQWPATLVQPVGSPLSLECTVEGTSNPNLYWYRQAAGRGLQLLFYSVGIGQISSEVPQNLSASRPQDRQFILSSKKLLLSDSGFYLCAWSPRIDSQLLGGYTFGSGTRLTVV.

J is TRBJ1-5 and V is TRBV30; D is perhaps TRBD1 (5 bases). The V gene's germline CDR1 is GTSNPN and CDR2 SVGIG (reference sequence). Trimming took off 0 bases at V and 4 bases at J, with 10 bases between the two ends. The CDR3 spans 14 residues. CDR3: CAWSVLGANQPQHF. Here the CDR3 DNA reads TGTGCCTGGAGTGTCCTAGGGGCTAATCAGCCCCAGCATTTT.

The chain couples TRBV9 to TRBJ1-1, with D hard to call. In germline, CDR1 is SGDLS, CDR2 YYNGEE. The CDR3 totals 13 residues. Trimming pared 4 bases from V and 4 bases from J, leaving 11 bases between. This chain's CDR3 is CASSSLGGTEAFF. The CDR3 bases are TGTGCCAGCAGCTCATTAGGAGGCACTGAAGCTTTCTTT. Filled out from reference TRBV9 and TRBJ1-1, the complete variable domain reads DSGVTQTPKHLITATGQRVTLRCSPRSGDLSVYWYQQSLDQGLQFLIQYYNGEERAKGNILERFSAQQFPDLHSELNLSSLELGDSALYFCASSSLGGTEAFFGQGTRLTVV.

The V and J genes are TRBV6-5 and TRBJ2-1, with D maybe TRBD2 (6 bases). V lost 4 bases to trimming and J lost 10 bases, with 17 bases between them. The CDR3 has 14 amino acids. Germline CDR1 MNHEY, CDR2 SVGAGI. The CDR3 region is CASSSSVGGWEQFF. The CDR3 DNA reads TGTGCCAGCAGTTCCTCGGTCGGGGGATGGGAGCAGTTCTTC.

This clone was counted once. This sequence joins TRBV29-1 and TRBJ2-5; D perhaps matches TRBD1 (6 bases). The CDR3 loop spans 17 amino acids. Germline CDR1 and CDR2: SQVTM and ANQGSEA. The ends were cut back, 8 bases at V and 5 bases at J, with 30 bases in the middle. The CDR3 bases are TGCAGCCACCGAGCATGGTCCGGACAGACAAACCTGGAGACCCAGTACTTC. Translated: CSHRAWSGQTNLETQYF.

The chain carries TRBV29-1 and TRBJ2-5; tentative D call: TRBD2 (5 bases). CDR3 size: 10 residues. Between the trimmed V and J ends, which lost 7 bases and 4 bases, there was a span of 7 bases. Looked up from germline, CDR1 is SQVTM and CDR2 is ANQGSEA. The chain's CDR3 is CSAGGETQYF. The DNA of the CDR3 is TGCAGCGCTGGAGGAGAGACCCAGTACTTC.

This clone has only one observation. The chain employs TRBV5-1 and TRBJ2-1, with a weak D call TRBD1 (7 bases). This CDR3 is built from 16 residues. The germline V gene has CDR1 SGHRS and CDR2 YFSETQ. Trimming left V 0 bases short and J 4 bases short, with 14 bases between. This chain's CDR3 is CASSLGAGGIYNEQFF. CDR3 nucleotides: TGCGCCAGCAGCTTGGGGGCAGGGGGGATATACAATGAGCAGTTCTTC.